The 21 T cell receptor beta chains given below trace back to one sample, sequenced in a study of beta chain features in type 1 diabetes. Expressed TCRB transcripts were sequenced because the entire RNA isolate underwent reverse transcription. Assay: immunoSEQ multiplex PCR; the TCRdb copy retains only in-frame clones and omits some. The sample includes 130,000 or so clones, around a tenth seen only once; the top ten take around 0.65%. Sequencing was carried out using central memory CD4+ T cells from blood. These receptors were obtained from a woman in her thirties or forties in good health.

This clone was observed a few times. The chain uses TRBV9 and TRBJ2-7; no reliable D call. This CDR3 comprises 15 residues. Germline assignment: CDR1 SGDLS and CDR2 YYNGEE. V was clipped by 3 bases and J by 2 bases, with 15 bases between them. The CDR3 spells CASSAPGSFTYEQYF. In nucleotides, the CDR3 is TGTGCCAGCAGCGCCCCCGGGTCTTTTACCTACGAGCAGTACTTC. The full variable domain, with the rest looked up from reference TRBV9 and TRBJ2-7, is DSGVTQTPKHLITATGQRVTLRCSPRSGDLSVYWYQQSLDQGLQFLIQYYNGEERAKGNILERFSAQQFPDLHSELNLSSLELGDSALYFCASSAPGSFTYEQYFGPGTRLTVT.

This clone has ten or more counts. For the CDR3, the DNA is TGTGCCAGCAGCCAAGAAATTAGGAGCCAGCAGTACTTC. Translating gives CASSQEIRSQQYF. The chain is built from TRBV14 and TRBJ2-7, with D uncertain. There are 13 residues in the CDR3. Germline V CDR1 and CDR2: SGHDN, FVKESK. V was pared by 0 bases and J by 8 bases, with 11 bases between.

This chain joins TRBV11-2 and TRBJ1-1; D uncertain. In germline, CDR1 is SGHAT, CDR2 FQNNGV. Trimming pared 5 bases from V and 0 bases from J, leaving 13 bases between. The CDR3 contains 15 residues. The CDR3 here is CASSLVSTVNTEAFF. CDR3 in DNA: TGTGCCAGCAGCCTAGTTTCAACGGTGAACACTGAAGCTTTCTTT.

Here the CDR3 reads CASNLRGQETQYF. The DNA for the CDR3 is TGCGCCAGCAATCTCAGGGGCCAAGAGACCCAGTACTTC. The chain uses TRBV5-1 and TRBJ2-5, with TRBD1 as a possible D gene (6 bases). Per the germline V gene, CDR1 is SGHRS and CDR2 is YFSETQ. V lost 6 bases, J lost 1 base, and 10 bases lay in between. The CDR3 is 13 amino acids. The full variable domain, rest sourced from reference TRBV5-1 and TRBJ2-5, is KAGVTQTPRYLIKTRGQQVTLSCSPISGHRSVSWYQQTPGQGLQFLFEYFSETQRNKGNFPGRFSGRQFSNSRSEMNVSTLELGDSALYLCASNLRGQETQYFGPGTRLLVL.

This rearrangement joins TRBV6-5 to TRBJ1-2; TRBD1 aligns across 7 bases. Germline V gives CDR1 MNHEY, CDR2 SVGAGI. J was trimmed by 8 bases and V by 7 bases; bases with no gene match: 7. CDR3 length: 12 amino acids. CDR3 amino acids: CASTTTGNGYTF. The DNA for the CDR3 is TGTGCCAGCACCACGACAGGGAACGGCTACACCTTC.

At least ten counts were recorded for this clone. The V call is TRBV6-5, the J call TRBJ2-7, with 9 bases aligning to TRBD2. The germline gives CDR1 MNHEY, CDR2 SVGAGI. The trim removed 0 bases at V and 7 bases at J, leaving 7 bases unmatched. This CDR3 has 15 residues. CDR3 in DNA: TGTGCCAGCAGTTACTCGGCTAGCGGGGAGTTTGAGCAGTACTTC. Its protein is CASSYSASGEFEQYF.

The chain uses TRBV9 and TRBJ2-6; D perhaps matches TRBD2 (5 bases). V dropped 0 bases and J dropped 0 bases, with 16 bases sitting between them. The CDR3 length is 19 residues. The germline CDR1 and CDR2 sequences are SGDLS and YYNGEE. The CDR3 is CASSVGSSLGSSGANVLTF. DNA for the CDR3: TGTGCCAGCAGCGTAGGTTCCAGCCTTGGGAGCTCTGGGGCCAACGTCCTGACTTTC.

This clone turned up a few times. V gene TRBV20-1 combines with J gene TRBJ2-7; D ambiguous. The V end was cut by 4 bases, the J end by 5 bases, with 9 bases between. The germline gives CDR1 DFQATT, CDR2 SNEGSKA (reference sequence). The CDR3 extends over 11 amino acids. The CDR3 is CSATSRNEQYF. The CDR3 region has the DNA TGCAGTGCTACCTCCAGAAACGAGCAGTACTTC.

This clone was counted only a few times. The V and J genes are TRBV5-4 and TRBJ2-7; no firm D call. This CDR3 spans 15 amino acids. CDR1 is SGHNT, CDR2 YYREEE, per germline (reference sequence). V dropped 2 bases and J dropped 2 bases, with 14 bases sitting between them. DNA of the CDR3: TGTGCCAGCAGCTTAGTTTTGCAGGCTACCTACGAGCAGTACTTC. Protein sequence: CASSLVLQATYEQYF.

Only a few counts were recorded for this clone. The chain couples TRBV18 to TRBJ1-6, with 12 bases that match TRBD1. Germline CDR1 is KGHSH and CDR2 is LQKENI. This CDR3 comprises 14 residues. V was pared by 3 bases and J by 14 bases, with 5 bases of the junction left unmatched. The chain's CDR3 is CASSPGQGATSLHF. The CDR3 coding sequence is TGTGCCAGCTCACCGGGACAGGGGGCGACGTCCCTCCACTTT.

This clone was counted between two and nine times. The chain is built from TRBV5-1 and TRBJ2-6; maybe TRBD1 (5 bases). This CDR3 spans 15 amino acids. Trimming left V 4 bases short and J 0 bases short, with 8 bases between. Germline CDR1 is SGHRS and CDR2 is YFSETQ. Here the CDR3 DNA reads TGCGCCAGCAGCACAGGAGACTCTGGGGCCAACGTCCTGACTTTC. This encodes CASSTGDSGANVLTF.

This chain uses TRBV6-1 with TRBJ2-1, with a weak D call TRBD2 (6 bases). The V gene lost 11 bases and the J gene lost 2 bases, with 13 bases spanning the gap. CDR1 MNHNS and CDR2 SASEGT come from the germline V gene. The CDR3 has 13 residues. Here the CDR3 reads CAGGTLAYNEQFF. CDR3 sequence (DNA): TGTGCCGGCGGGACCCTCGCCTACAATGAGCAGTTCTTC.

The rearrangement uses TRBV5-1 and TRBJ2-2, with a tentative D call TRBD2 (5 bases). The V and J ends lost 6 bases and 3 bases respectively, with 9 bases between them. Germline CDR1 SGHRS, CDR2 YFSETQ. CDR3 length: 13 residues. This CDR3 reads CASTHGDTGELFF. The CDR3 DNA reads TGCGCCAGCACCCACGGGGACACCGGGGAGCTGTTTTTT.

The chain is built from TRBV28 and TRBJ1-4; D may be TRBD1 (5 bases). The CDR3 runs 14 residues. V gave up 10 bases and J gave up 5 bases, with 17 bases separating them. The germline CDR1 and CDR2 sequences are MDHEN and SYDVKM. The DNA for the CDR3 is TGTGCCACCAGGCTGGGGCCGGTAAATGAAAAACTGTTTTTT. Protein product: CATRLGPVNEKLFF. Using reference TRBV28 and TRBJ1-4 for the parts outside the CDR3, the full variable domain is DVKVTQSSRYLVKRTGEKVFLECVQDMDHENMFWYRQDPGLGLRLIYFSYDVKMKEKGDIPEGYSVSREKKERFSLILESASTNQTSMYLCATRLGPVNEKLFFGSGTQLSVL.

This clone was seen repeatedly, ten times or more. In DNA form, the CDR3 reads TGTGCCAGCAGCGAAAGCACTGCAAACATTCAGTACTTC. Its protein is CASSESTANIQYF. The rearrangement joins TRBV7-2 to TRBJ2-4; D call uncertain. Germline values: CDR1 SGHTA, CDR2 FQGNSA. The V gene lost 5 bases and the J gene lost 6 bases, with 11 bases spanning the gap. CDR3 length: 13 amino acids.

This clone was recorded a few times. J is TRBJ2-7 and V is TRBV2; TRBD1 is a possible D gene (6 bases). V lost 7 bases to trimming and J lost 5 bases, with 15 bases between them. CDR3 length equals 13 residues. The germline V gene has CDR1 SNHLY and CDR2 FYNNEI. CDR3 in amino acids: CASIGQGYHEQYF. DNA for the CDR3: TGTGCCAGCATAGGTCAGGGGTACCACGAGCAGTACTTC.

The table lists this clone with a few counts. V gene TRBV29-1 combines with J gene TRBJ2-7, with TRBD2 as a possible D gene (6 bases). Trimming cost V 4 bases and J 4 bases, with 14 bases left between them. The CDR3 is made up of 13 amino acids. Germline V gene data show CDR1 as SQVTM and CDR2 as ANQGSEA. The CDR3: CSVANTGGYEQYF. DNA of the CDR3: TGCAGCGTTGCGAATACCGGGGGATACGAGCAGTACTTC.

The chain combines TRBV6-1 with TRBJ2-5; 8 nucleotides agree with TRBD2. CDR3 length: 18 residues. Germline-derived CDR1 and CDR2 are MNHNS and SASEGT. Trimming removed 4 bases from V and 2 bases from J; junction bases left unmatched: 15. CDR3 loop: CASSAFSIAGGLQETQYF. The CDR3 DNA reads TGTGCCAGCAGTGCATTCAGTATTGCGGGGGGTCTACAAGAGACCCAGTACTTC.

The chain uses TRBV6-5 and TRBJ1-1, with D possibly TRBD1 on 6 matching bases. V lost 0 bases and J lost 0, with 11 bases in between. This CDR3 has 16 amino acids. Germline CDR1 and CDR2: MNHEY and SVGAGI. The DNA for the CDR3 is TGTGCCAGCAGTTACTCCCCGGACAGCATGAACACTGAAGCTTTCTTT. Its protein product is CASSYSPDSMNTEAFF.

J is TRBJ1-2 and V is TRBV2, with TRBD1 matching 9 bases. This CDR3 has 13 amino acids. Looked up from germline, CDR1 is SNHLY and CDR2 is FYNNEI. The J segment lost 4 bases and the V segment lost 5 bases, leaving 2 bases of the junction unmatched. For the CDR3, the DNA is TGTGCCAGCAGTCCGGACAGGGGCTATGGCTACACCTTC. Its protein product is CASSPDRGYGYTF. The variable domain in full, completed from reference TRBV2 and TRBJ1-2, reads EPEVTQTPSHQVTQMGQEVILRCVPISNHLYFYWYRQILGQKVEFLVSFYNNEISEKSEIFDDQFSVERPDGSNFTLKIRSTKLEDSAMYFCASSPDRGYGYTFGSGTRLTVV.

This clone appeared many times. The CDR3 nucleotides are TGCAGCGTTCTTGGGACAGGGGATGCCAAAAACATTCAGTACTTC. Translation gives CSVLGTGDAKNIQYF. The chain links TRBV29-1 to TRBJ2-4; 10 bases fit TRBD1. There are 15 residues in the CDR3. Per germline, CDR1 SQVTM and CDR2 ANQGSEA. V dropped 5 bases and J dropped 1; count of bases not matched to a gene: 5.